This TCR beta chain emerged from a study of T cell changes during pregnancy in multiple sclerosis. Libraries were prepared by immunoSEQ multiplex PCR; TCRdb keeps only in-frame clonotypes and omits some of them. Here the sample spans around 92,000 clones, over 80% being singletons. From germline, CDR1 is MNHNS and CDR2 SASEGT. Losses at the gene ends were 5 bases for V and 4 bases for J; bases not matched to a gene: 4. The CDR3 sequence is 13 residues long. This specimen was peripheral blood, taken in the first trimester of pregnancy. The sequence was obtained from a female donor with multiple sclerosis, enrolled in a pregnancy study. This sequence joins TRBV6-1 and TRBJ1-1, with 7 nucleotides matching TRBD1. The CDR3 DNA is TGTGCCAGCAGTAACAGGGGAACCACTGAAGCTTTCTTT. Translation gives CASSNRGTTEAFF.